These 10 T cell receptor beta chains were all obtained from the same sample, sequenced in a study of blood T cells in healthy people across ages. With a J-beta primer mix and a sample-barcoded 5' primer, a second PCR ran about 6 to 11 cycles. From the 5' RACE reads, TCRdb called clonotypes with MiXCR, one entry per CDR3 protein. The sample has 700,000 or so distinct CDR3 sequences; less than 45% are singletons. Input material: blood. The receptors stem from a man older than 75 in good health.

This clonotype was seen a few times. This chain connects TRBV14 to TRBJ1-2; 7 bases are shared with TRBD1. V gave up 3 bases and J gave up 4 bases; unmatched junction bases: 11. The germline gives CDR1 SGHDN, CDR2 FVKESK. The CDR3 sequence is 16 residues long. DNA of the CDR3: TGTGCCAGCAGCCAGGAGACAGGGAAATCCGGCTATGGCTACACCTTC. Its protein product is CASSQETGKSGYGYTF.

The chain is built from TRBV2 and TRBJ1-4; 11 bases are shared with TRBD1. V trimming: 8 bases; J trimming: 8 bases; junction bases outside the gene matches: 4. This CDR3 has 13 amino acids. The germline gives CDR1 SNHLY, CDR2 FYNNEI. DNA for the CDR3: TGTGCCAGCCTCCGGGACAGGGGGGAAAAACTGTTTTTT. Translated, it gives CASLRDRGEKLFF.

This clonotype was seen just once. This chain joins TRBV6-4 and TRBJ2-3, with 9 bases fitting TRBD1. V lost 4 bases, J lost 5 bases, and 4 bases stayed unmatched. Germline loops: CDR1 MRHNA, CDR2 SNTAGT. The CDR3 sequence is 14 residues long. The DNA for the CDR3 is TGTGCCAGCAGTGGGGGACAGGGAAAAGATACGCAGTATTTT. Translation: CASSGGQGKDTQYF.

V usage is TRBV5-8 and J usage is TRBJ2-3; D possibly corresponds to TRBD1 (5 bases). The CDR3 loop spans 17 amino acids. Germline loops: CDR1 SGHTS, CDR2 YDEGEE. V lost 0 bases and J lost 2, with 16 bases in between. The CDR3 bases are TGTGCCAGCAGCTTGGCCGAAGGGGCGGTCGTCACAGATACGCAGTATTTT. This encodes CASSLAEGAVVTDTQYF. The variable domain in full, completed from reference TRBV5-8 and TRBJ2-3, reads EAGVTQSPTHLIKTRGQQATLRCSPISGHTSVYWYQQALGLGLQFLLWYDEGEERNRGNFPPRFSGRQFPNYSSELNVNALELEDSALYLCASSLAEGAVVTDTQYFGPGTRLTVL.

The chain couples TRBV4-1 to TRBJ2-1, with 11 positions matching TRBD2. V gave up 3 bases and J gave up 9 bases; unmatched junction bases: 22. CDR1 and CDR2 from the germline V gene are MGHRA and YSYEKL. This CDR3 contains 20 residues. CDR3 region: CASSHPRGLAGGTGRPEQFF. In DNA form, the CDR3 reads TGCGCCAGCAGCCACCCTAGGGGGCTAGCGGGAGGAACAGGGCGGCCTGAGCAGTTCTTC.

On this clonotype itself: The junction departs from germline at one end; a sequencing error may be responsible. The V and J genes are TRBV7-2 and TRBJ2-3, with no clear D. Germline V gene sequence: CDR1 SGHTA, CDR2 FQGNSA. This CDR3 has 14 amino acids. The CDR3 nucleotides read TGCGCCAGCAGCTTAAAATTGGGGATGGGTACGGAGTATTTT. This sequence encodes CASSLKLGMGTEYF. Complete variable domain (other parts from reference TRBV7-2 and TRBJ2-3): GAGVSQSPSNKVTEKGKDVELRCDPISGHTALYWYRQSLGQGLEFLIYFQGNSAPDKSGLPSDRFSAERTGGSVSTLTIQRTQQEDSAVYLCASSLKLGMGTEYFGPGTRLTVL.

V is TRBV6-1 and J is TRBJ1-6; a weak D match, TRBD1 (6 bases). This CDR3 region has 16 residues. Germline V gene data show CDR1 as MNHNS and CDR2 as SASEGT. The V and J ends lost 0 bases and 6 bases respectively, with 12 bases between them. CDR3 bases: TGTGCCAGCAGTGAAGCGGACAGTGTCCCTAATTCACCCCTCCACTTT. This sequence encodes CASSEADSVPNSPLHF.

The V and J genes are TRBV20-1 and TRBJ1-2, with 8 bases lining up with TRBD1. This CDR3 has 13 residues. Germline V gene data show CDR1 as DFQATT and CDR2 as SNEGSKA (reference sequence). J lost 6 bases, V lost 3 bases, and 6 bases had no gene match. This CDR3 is CSARLDRENGYTF. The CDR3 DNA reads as TGCAGTGCTAGGCTGGACAGGGAGAATGGCTACACCTTC.

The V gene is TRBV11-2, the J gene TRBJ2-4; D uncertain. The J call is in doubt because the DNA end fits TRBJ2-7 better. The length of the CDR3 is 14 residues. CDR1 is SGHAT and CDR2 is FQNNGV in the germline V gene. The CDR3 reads CASSSRTGPVEQYF. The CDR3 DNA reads TGTGCCAGCAGCTCACGGACGGGTCCAGTCGAGCAGTACTTC.

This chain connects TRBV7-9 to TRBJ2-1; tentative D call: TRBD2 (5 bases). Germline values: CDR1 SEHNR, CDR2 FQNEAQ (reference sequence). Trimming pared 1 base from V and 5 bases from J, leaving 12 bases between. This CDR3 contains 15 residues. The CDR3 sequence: CASSLDFRLHNEQFF. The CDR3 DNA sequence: TGTGCCAGCAGCTTAGATTTCAGACTACACAATGAGCAGTTCTTC. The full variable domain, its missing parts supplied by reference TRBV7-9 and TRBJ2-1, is DTGVSQNPRHKITKRGQNVTFRCDPISEHNRLYWYRQTLGQGPEFLTYFQNEAQLEKSRLLSDRFSAERPKGSFSTLEIQRTEQGDSAMYLCASSLDFRLHNEQFFGPGTRLTVL.